This T cell receptor (beta chain) derives from a study of blood T cell repertoires in COVID-19. In the study overall: The United States, Italy and Spain provided the acute and convalescent COVID-19 samples. The analysed material was cDNA or gDNA that came from T cells, B-cell-depleted T cells, or PBMCs.

Per the study methods: How many nucleated cells were present was estimated from reference gene primer amplification. Here immunoSEQ multiplex PCR was the method, and the copy in TCRdb shows in-frame clones only, minus some. Clonal size and the V and J genes are those of that table, whereas D and trimming came from the DNA. This table has 130,000 to 150,000 clones, 70% to 90% appearing once. This CDR3 contains 15 residues. V gave up 4 bases and J gave up 2 bases, with 10 bases separating them. From germline, CDR1 is SGHNT and CDR2 YYREEE (reference sequence). The chain joins TRBV5-4 to TRBJ1-6; no definite D call. Sequences were obtained from peripheral blood. This clonotype was sampled from a man in his 60s with active or convalescent COVID-19. The CDR3 sequence: CASSPGPTYNSPLHF. DNA for the CDR3: TGTGCCAGCAGCCCCGGTCCGACCTATAATTCACCCCTCCACTTT. Variable domain in full (rest from reference TRBV5-4 and TRBJ1-6): ETGVTQSPTHLIKTRGQQVTLRCSSQSGHNTVSWYQQALGQGPQFIFQYYREEENGRGNFPPRFSGLQFPNYSSELNVNALELDDSALYLCASSPGPTYNSPLHFGNGTRLTVT.